One sample yielded the 15 T cell receptor beta chains listed below, sequenced in a study of shared clonotypes between healthy human individuals. CD45RO-negative cells were positively selected for CCR7, leaving out terminally differentiated effector memory CD45RA+ cells. Profiling relied on immunoSEQ multiplex PCR, and the TCRdb table lists in-frame clones only, not all of them. The sample holds around 610,000 clones, about 96% seen once. The source material was naive CD8+ T cells sorted from blood. These receptor sequences come from a woman in her twenties or thirties in good health.

This clone was counted once. This sample includes further DNA sequences coding for the same CDR3. This chain joins TRBV27 and TRBJ2-7; 7 nucleotides match TRBD1. J was trimmed by 2 bases and V by 6 bases; bases with no gene match: 1. CDR3 size: 12 residues. Germline CDR1 MNHEY, CDR2 SMNVEV (reference sequence). Here the CDR3 DNA reads TGTGCCAGCAGCGACAGGGCCTACGAGCAGTACTTC. This translates into CASSDRAYEQYF.

J is TRBJ2-5 and V is TRBV28; D is perhaps TRBD2 (6 bases). Germline CDR1 reads MDHEN; CDR2 reads SYDVKM. Trimming removed 7 bases from V and 0 bases from J, with 15 bases in between. The CDR3 runs to 15 residues. The CDR3 DNA reads as TGTGCCAGCACCCTAGGGAGGACGGACCAAGAGACCCAGTACTTC. Its translation: CASTLGRTDQETQYF.

For this clone: This specimen includes other DNA sequences encoding the same CDR3. The genes are TRBV5-6 and TRBJ1-3; no clear D. V shed 0 bases and J shed 4 bases, with 2 bases lying between them. This CDR3 contains 12 residues. From germline, CDR1 is SGHDT and CDR2 YYEEEE. CDR3: CASSLGGNTIYF. CDR3 DNA sequence: TGTGCCAGCAGCTTGGGCGGAAACACCATATATTTT.

The rearrangement uses TRBV11-1 and TRBJ2-7; TRBD1 aligns across 12 bases. With V trimmed by 3 bases and J by 5 bases, 5 bases remained unmatched. The CDR3 runs to 15 residues. CDR1 and CDR2 from the germline V gene are SGHAT and FQDESV (reference sequence). The CDR3 coding sequence is TGTGCCAGCAGCTTGGAGGGACAGGGGGCCGACGAGCAGTACTTC. It translates to CASSLEGQGADEQYF.

This clone was observed once. The rearrangement uses TRBV9 and TRBJ1-1; no firm D call. The germline V gene has CDR1 SGDLS and CDR2 YYNGEE. V was cut by 0 bases and J by 7 bases, with 13 bases left in between. CDR3 length: 14 residues. The CDR3 sequence is CASSVVGKEGEAFF. The CDR3 nucleotides are TGTGCCAGCAGCGTAGTAGGGAAGGAAGGTGAAGCTTTCTTT.

The rearrangement links TRBV2 to TRBJ1-5, with 8 nucleotides matching TRBD1. Per germline, CDR1 SNHLY and CDR2 FYNNEI. V trimming: 7 bases; J trimming: 0 bases; junction bases outside the gene matches: 8. This CDR3 has 16 residues. The CDR3 DNA sequence: TGTGCCAGCAAGCAAGACAGGGGTTATAGCAATCAGCCCCAGCATTTT. It codes for CASKQDRGYSNQPQHF.

This chain links TRBV5-1 with TRBJ2-7; tentative D call: TRBD2 (6 bases). The CDR3 sequence is 12 residues long. V was clipped by 3 bases and J by 4 bases, with 8 bases between them. Germline V gene lookup returns CDR1 SGHRS and CDR2 YFSETQ. The chain's CDR3 is CASSSGLYEQYF. DNA for the CDR3: TGCGCCAGCAGCTCGGGACTGTACGAGCAGTACTTC. The complete variable domain, with remaining parts taken from reference TRBV5-1 and TRBJ2-7, reads KAGVTQTPRYLIKTRGQQVTLSCSPISGHRSVSWYQQTPGQGLQFLFEYFSETQRNKGNFPGRFSGRQFSNSRSEMNVSTLELGDSALYLCASSSGLYEQYFGPGTRLTVT.

V is TRBV4-1 and J is TRBJ2-7; D gene unclear. The germline gives CDR1 MGHRA, CDR2 YSYEKL. V lost 4 bases to trimming and J lost 1 base, with 11 bases between them. The CDR3 loop spans 14 amino acids. CDR3 in amino acids: CASSPRWVSYEQYF. The CDR3 nucleotides are TGCGCCAGCAGCCCTCGATGGGTATCCTACGAGCAGTACTTC.

This clone was observed a single time. CDR3 region: CASSLYSAALADYNEQFF. In DNA form, the CDR3 reads TGTGCCAGCAGCTTGTACTCAGCGGCACTAGCGGATTACAATGAGCAGTTCTTC. The V and J genes are TRBV5-4 and TRBJ2-1; 8 bases are shared with TRBD2. V was clipped by 1 base and J by 4 bases; unmatched bases: 13. The CDR3 has 18 residues. CDR1 and CDR2 from the germline V gene are SGHNT and YYREEE (reference sequence).

This chain joins TRBV4-1 and TRBJ1-1, with 9 positions matching TRBD1. CDR3 length: 12 residues. After removal of 8 bases from V and 8 bases from J, the junction contained 6 bases not matched to a gene. Germline V gene lookup returns CDR1 MGHRA and CDR2 YSYEKL. The CDR3 region has the DNA TGCGCCAGCCGGGACAGGGTGTTAGAAGCTTTCTTT. It encodes CASRDRVLEAFF.

The chain recombines TRBV6-5 with TRBJ2-1; possibly TRBD2 for D (6 bases). CDR3 length: 14 residues. The V end was cut by 5 bases, the J end by 9 bases, with 17 bases between. The germline gives CDR1 MNHEY, CDR2 SVGAGI. CDR3 amino acids: CASSLHLAYGEQFF. CDR3 coding DNA: TGTGCCAGCAGTCTCCATCTAGCGTACGGTGAGCAGTTCTTC.

This clone has just one count. V usage is TRBV5-6 and J usage is TRBJ2-7; a possible D gene is TRBD1 (5 bases). There are 15 residues in the CDR3. Per germline, CDR1 SGHDT and CDR2 YYEEEE. Trimming left V 4 bases short and J 5 bases short, with 19 bases between. For the CDR3, the DNA is TGTGCCAGCAGCCTGGGGCCTAACAGGATCCACGAGCAGTACTTC. This translates into CASSLGPNRIHEQYF.

This clone was detected once. This rearrangement joins TRBV19 to TRBJ2-1; D is unclear. Germline lookup yields CDR1 LNHDA and CDR2 SQIVND (reference sequence). This CDR3 has 17 amino acids. V lost 3 bases to trimming and J lost 0 bases, with 15 bases between them. Written as DNA, the CDR3 is TGTGCCAGTAGTATCCCAAGCGATCCCAGCTCCTACAATGAGCAGTTCTTC. As protein: CASSIPSDPSSYNEQFF.

The gene calls are TRBV28 and TRBJ2-5; D may correspond to TRBD1 or TRBD2 (7 bases each). The CDR3 extends over 14 amino acids. Germline V gene sequence: CDR1 MDHEN, CDR2 SYDVKM. Trimming shortened V by 5 bases and J by 5 bases, and 15 bases separated the two germline ends. The CDR3 DNA reads as TGTGCCAGCAGTCTACCAGCGGGACAGGAGACCCAGTACTTC. It yields the protein CASSLPAGQETQYF.

V usage is TRBV5-4 and J usage is TRBJ2-7; D is undetermined. This CDR3 is 12 amino acids long. Trimming pared 4 bases from V and 6 bases from J, leaving 11 bases between. Germline V gives CDR1 SGHNT, CDR2 YYREEE (reference sequence). CDR3 residues: CASSDGPFEQYF. Written as DNA, the CDR3 is TGTGCCAGCAGCGACGGCCCTTTCGAGCAGTACTTC.